A selection of T cell receptor beta chains follows, all from one sample in a study of OX40 agonist ivuxolimab in advanced cancers. Here immunoSEQ multiplex PCR was the method, and the copy in TCRdb shows in-frame clones only, minus some. The table lists 65,000 to 80,000 clones, about nine tenths of them singletons, with 0.2% to 0.3% in the top ten. The material sequenced was CD4+ or CD8+ T cells sorted from blood, taken in a trial of the OX40 agonist ivuxolimab. Receptors were obtained from an adult with an advanced solid tumor such as melanoma, head and neck, liver or kidney cancer. The CDR3 runs from the conserved cysteine through the conserved F or W. D genes are given only for firm matches. Clone size appears in some rows only: once, few, many, or a class for an expanded clone.

V: TRBV19
J: TRBJ1-1
D: NA
size: NA
DNA: TGTGCCAGTAGTTGGGGACCCTTGGGAACTGAAGCTTTCTTT
CDR3: CASSWGPLGTEAFF

V: TRBV11-3
J: TRBJ2-3
D: TRBD1
size: few
DNA: TGTGCCAGCAGCGGGGGACAGGGCTCGGGAGCAGATACGCAGTATTTT
CDR3: CASSGGQGSGADTQYF

V: TRBV5-5
J: TRBJ1-2
D: NA
size: NA
DNA: TGTGCCAGCAGCTTGGCCGGGGGCTTGAACTATGGCTACACCTTC
CDR3: CASSLAGGLNYGYTF

V: TRBV11-2
J: TRBJ2-7
D: TRBD1
size: NA
DNA: TGTGCCAGCAGTCGCGGACAGGGGTCCTCCTACGAGCAGTACTTC
CDR3: CASSRGQGSSYEQYF

V: TRBV6-6
J: TRBJ1-1
D: NA
size: NA
DNA: TGTGCCAGCAGTTACTCGGAAGGGGGAGTTACTGAAGCTTTCTTT
CDR3: CASSYSEGGVTEAFF

V: TRBV5-4
J: TRBJ2-1
D: NA
size: NA
DNA: TGTGCCAGCAGCTCCCCGGGTGGGACCTCCTACAATGAGCAGTTCTTC
CDR3: CASSSPGGTSYNEQFF

V: TRBV27
J: TRBJ2-2
D: TRBD2
size: NA
DNA: TGTGCCAGCAGTTTTATCGGGGGGTGGGGCAAGCGGAACACCGGGGAGCTGTTTTTT
CDR3: CASSFIGGWGKRNTGELFF

V: TRBV5-5
J: TRBJ1-1
D: TRBD1
size: NA
DNA: TGTGCCAGCAGTCGACTGTCCGGGACAGGGGGGCTGTACACTGAAGCTTTCTTT
CDR3: CASSRLSGTGGLYTEAFF

V: TRBV7-2
J: TRBJ2-1
D: NA
size: NA
DNA: TGTGCCAGCAGCTTACAGACTACCACGCCCTACAATGAGCAGTTCTTC
CDR3: CASSLQTTTPYNEQFF

V: TRBV14
J: TRBJ2-5
D: TRBD2
size: NA
DNA: TGTGCCAGCAGCCAAGTCCGAATATCGACTAGCGGGCAAGAGACCCAGTACTTC
CDR3: CASSQVRISTSGQETQYF

V: TRBV7-8
J: TRBJ1-1
D: NA
size: NA
DNA: TGTGCCAGCAGCAACGAGTTGGTCACTGAAGCTTTCTTT
CDR3: CASSNELVTEAFF

V: TRBV2
J: TRBJ2-6
D: TRBD1
size: NA
DNA: TGTGCCAGCAGCCTCCCCGCAGGGGGCCTATACTCTGGGGCCAACGTCCTGACTTTC
CDR3: CASSLPAGGLYSGANVLTF

V: TRBV5-5
J: TRBJ1-2
D: NA
size: NA
DNA: TGTGCCAGCAGTCGGACCTGGGGCGATGGCTACACCTTC
CDR3: CASSRTWGDGYTF

V: TRBV19
J: TRBJ1-1
D: NA
size: NA
DNA: TGTGCCAGTAGCCGCAAACCCTTAAGGGGCTGGGACACTGAAGCTTTCTTT
CDR3: CASSRKPLRGWDTEAFF

V: TRBV13
J: TRBJ2-3
D: NA
size: NA
DNA: TGTGCCAGCAGCCGCAAACTGGGAAAGAGCACAGATACGCAGTATTTT
CDR3: CASSRKLGKSTDTQYF

V: TRBV10-2
J: TRBJ1-2
D: NA
size: NA
DNA: TGCGCCAGCAGTGATCGGACGTCGGGGGACTATGGCTACACCTTC
CDR3: CASSDRTSGDYGYTF

V: TRBV5-8
J: TRBJ2-7
D: NA
size: NA
DNA: TGTGCCAGCAGCTTGTATGAGGGGTTCTACGAGCAGTACTTC
CDR3: CASSLYEGFYEQYF

V: TRBV11-3
J: TRBJ2-7
D: NA
size: once
DNA: TGTGCCAGCAGCTTAGGTCAGGGGAACTCCTACGAGCAGTACTTC
CDR3: CASSLGQGNSYEQYF

V: TRBV4-1
J: TRBJ2-1
D: NA
size: few
DNA: TGCGCCAGCAGCCGCCATCAGACGGGTTACAATGAGCAGTTCTTC
CDR3: CASSRHQTGYNEQFF